A selection of T cell receptor beta chains follows, all from one sample in a study of blood T cells in healthy people across ages. TCRdb fed the 5' RACE reads into MiXCR, producing one record per CDR3 protein. The repertoire consists of 800,000 or so distinct CDR3 sequences, with about 62% occurring once and the leading ten covering 28%. Sequencing was performed on blood. The receptors shown here come from a man aged 30 to 39 in good health. The CDR3 runs from the conserved cysteine through the conserved F or W. The order of the fields is V gene, clone size, CDR3 length, D gene, J gene, CDR3 protein, CDR3 DNA. The D gene is left open where the match is weak. The size of a clone is reported for some rows only, either as once, few or many, or as a class for expanded clones.

v_call: TRBV5-4; clone_size: NA; cdr3_length: 16; d_call: NA; j_call: TRBJ2-5; cdr3_aa: CASSPGGRTLQETQYF; cdr3_nt: TGTGCCAGCAGCCCCGGGGGCAGGACCCTCCAAGAGACCCAGTACTTC
v_call: TRBV14; clone_size: many; cdr3_length: 15; d_call: NA; j_call: TRBJ2-4; cdr3_aa: CASSQERGPLNIQYF; cdr3_nt: TGTGCCAGCAGCCAAGAGCGAGGACCGCTAAACATTCAGTACTTC
v_call: TRBV6-5; clone_size: NA; cdr3_length: 13; d_call: NA; j_call: TRBJ1-5; cdr3_aa: CASRPGRGFPQHF; cdr3_nt: TGTGCCAGCAGGCCAGGGAGAGGATTTCCCCAGCATTTT
v_call: TRBV2; clone_size: NA; cdr3_length: 13; d_call: NA; j_call: TRBJ1-6; cdr3_aa: CASSESPSSPLHF; cdr3_nt: TGTGCCAGCAGTGAGAGTCCAAGTTCACCCCTCCACTTT
v_call: TRBV6-2/TRBV6-3; clone_size: few; cdr3_length: 16; d_call: TRBD1; j_call: TRBJ2-5; cdr3_aa: CASSYSGQAHQETQYF; cdr3_nt: TGTGCCAGCAGTTACTCGGGACAGGCGCACCAAGAGACCCAGTACTTC
v_call: TRBV7-2; clone_size: once; cdr3_length: 12; d_call: TRBD1; j_call: TRBJ1-2; cdr3_aa: CASSNRGYGYTF; cdr3_nt: TGTGCCAGCAGCAACAGGGGGTATGGCTACACCTTC
v_call: TRBV30; clone_size: NA; cdr3_length: 12; d_call: TRBD1; j_call: TRBJ1-2; cdr3_aa: CALPDRVGGYTF; cdr3_nt: TGTGCCCTACCGGACAGGGTGGGGGGCTACACCTTC
v_call: TRBV3-1; clone_size: few; cdr3_length: 15; d_call: TRBD1; j_call: TRBJ2-1; cdr3_aa: CASSWRQGVRNEQFF; cdr3_nt: TGTGCCAGCAGCTGGCGACAGGGGGTACGCAATGAGCAGTTCTTC
v_call: TRBV3-1; clone_size: NA; cdr3_length: 16; d_call: TRBD2; j_call: TRBJ2-1; cdr3_aa: CASSLAGEGSYNEQFF; cdr3_nt: TGTGCCAGCAGCCTAGCGGGGGAGGGCTCCTACAATGAGCAGTTCTTC
v_call: TRBV21-1; clone_size: NA; cdr3_length: 13; d_call: NA; j_call: TRBJ2-1; cdr3_aa: CASSKLPHNEQFF; cdr3_nt: TGTGCCAGCAGCAAACTCCCCCACAATGAGCAGTTCTTC
v_call: TRBV6-5; clone_size: NA; cdr3_length: 13; d_call: NA; j_call: TRBJ2-4; cdr3_aa: CASSYSVGSVQYF; cdr3_nt: TGTGCCAGCAGTTACTCGGTTGGGTCGGTTCAGTACTTC
v_call: TRBV4-2; clone_size: NA; cdr3_length: 17; d_call: TRBD2; j_call: TRBJ2-2; cdr3_aa: CASSKTGAGGQDGELFF; cdr3_nt: TGTGCCAGCAGCAAAACCGGAGCGGGGGGGCAAGACGGGGAGCTGTTTTTT
v_call: TRBV6-1; clone_size: NA; cdr3_length: 17; d_call: NA; j_call: TRBJ2-1; cdr3_aa: CASSELTTGLIYNEQFF; cdr3_nt: TGTGCCAGCAGTGAATTAACGACAGGACTGATCTACAATGAGCAGTTCTTC
v_call: TRBV6-5; clone_size: few; cdr3_length: 14; d_call: TRBD1; j_call: TRBJ1-2; cdr3_aa: CASSYAGTVYGYTF; cdr3_nt: TGTGCCAGCAGTTATGCGGGGACAGTGTATGGCTACACCTTC
v_call: TRBV20-1; clone_size: NA; cdr3_length: 17; d_call: NA; j_call: TRBJ1-5; cdr3_aa: CSARDRAGAYSNQPQHF; cdr3_nt: TGCAGTGCTAGAGATCGCGCAGGGGCATATAGCAATCAGCCCCAGCATTTT
v_call: TRBV20-1; clone_size: once; cdr3_length: 16; d_call: TRBD2; j_call: TRBJ2-3; cdr3_aa: CSARKGLADLTDTQYF; cdr3_nt: TGCAGTGCTAGAAAAGGACTAGCGGACCTCACAGATACGCAGTATTTT
v_call: TRBV20-1; clone_size: NA; cdr3_length: 14; d_call: TRBD2; j_call: TRBJ2-7; cdr3_aa: CSARLAGVWGEQYF; cdr3_nt: TGCAGTGCTAGACTAGCGGGGGTGTGGGGCGAGCAGTACTTC
v_call: TRBV29-1; clone_size: few; cdr3_length: 15; d_call: TRBD1; j_call: TRBJ1-4; cdr3_aa: CSVEDRQGRGEKLFF; cdr3_nt: TGCAGCGTTGAAGATCGACAGGGGAGAGGGGAAAAACTGTTTTTT
v_call: TRBV7-2; clone_size: NA; cdr3_length: 15; d_call: TRBD2; j_call: TRBJ2-7; cdr3_aa: CASSLYSGGHSEQYF; cdr3_nt: TGTGCCAGCAGCTTATATAGCGGGGGGCACTCCGAGCAGTACTTC
v_call: TRBV6-1; clone_size: once; cdr3_length: 12; d_call: NA; j_call: TRBJ2-1; cdr3_aa: CASSEAPNEQFF; cdr3_nt: TGTGCCAGCAGTGAAGCACCGAATGAGCAGTTCTTC
v_call: TRBV7-9; clone_size: NA; cdr3_length: 15; d_call: NA; j_call: TRBJ2-7; cdr3_aa: CASSLAQGGTYEQYF; cdr3_nt: TGTGCCAGCAGCTTAGCCCAGGGGGGGACGTACGAGCAGTACTTC
v_call: TRBV5-1; clone_size: NA; cdr3_length: 11; d_call: NA; j_call: TRBJ2-5; cdr3_aa: CAISKQETQYF; cdr3_nt: TGCGCCATCAGCAAGCAAGAGACCCAGTACTTC
v_call: TRBV7-2; clone_size: NA; cdr3_length: 15; d_call: TRBD2; j_call: TRBJ2-1; cdr3_aa: CASSFKTSGDREQFF; cdr3_nt: TGTGCCAGCAGCTTCAAGACTAGCGGGGATAGGGAGCAGTTCTTC
v_call: TRBV5-6; clone_size: NA; cdr3_length: 17; d_call: TRBD2; j_call: TRBJ2-3; cdr3_aa: CASSLGLAGDPSDTQYF; cdr3_nt: TGTGCCAGCAGCTTGGGACTAGCGGGGGACCCCTCAGATACGCAGTATTTT
v_call: TRBV7-2; clone_size: NA; cdr3_length: 15; d_call: NA; j_call: TRBJ2-5; cdr3_aa: CASSLPSPSTETQYF; cdr3_nt: TGTGCCAGCAGCTTACCTAGCCCAAGTACGGAGACCCAGTACTTC
v_call: TRBV5-1; clone_size: NA; cdr3_length: 13; d_call: TRBD1; j_call: TRBJ2-7; cdr3_aa: CASSLAGTGEQYF; cdr3_nt: TGCGCCAGCAGCTTGGCCGGGACAGGGGAGCAGTACTTC
v_call: TRBV28; clone_size: NA; cdr3_length: 14; d_call: TRBD2; j_call: TRBJ2-7; cdr3_aa: CASSIAGNWDEQYF; cdr3_nt: TGTGCCAGCAGTATAGCGGGGAACTGGGACGAGCAGTACTTC
v_call: TRBV5-1; clone_size: NA; cdr3_length: 14; d_call: TRBD1; j_call: TRBJ2-5; cdr3_aa: CASSPGQGAREQYF; cdr3_nt: TGCGCCAGCAGCCCAGGGCAGGGGGCGCGTGAGCAGTACTTC
v_call: TRBV9; clone_size: few; cdr3_length: 16; d_call: NA; j_call: TRBJ2-1; cdr3_aa: CASSPEGNRWLNEQFF; cdr3_nt: TGTGCCAGCAGCCCCGAAGGGAACAGGTGGTTAAATGAGCAGTTCTTC
v_call: TRBV20-1; clone_size: NA; cdr3_length: 15; d_call: NA; j_call: TRBJ2-7; cdr3_aa: CSARGAPGASYEQYF; cdr3_nt: TGCAGTGCTAGAGGGGCTCCAGGGGCCAGCTACGAGCAGTACTTC
v_call: TRBV12-3/TRBV12-4; clone_size: NA; cdr3_length: 14; d_call: NA; j_call: TRBJ2-3; cdr3_aa: CASFPDGVTDTQYF; cdr3_nt: TGTGCCAGCTTCCCCGACGGGGTCACAGATACGCAGTATTTT
v_call: TRBV6-5; clone_size: NA; cdr3_length: 14; d_call: TRBD1; j_call: TRBJ1-2; cdr3_aa: CASSNDRVRGGYTF; cdr3_nt: TGTGCCAGCAGCAATGACAGGGTCAGAGGTGGCTACACCTTC
v_call: TRBV20-1; clone_size: NA; cdr3_length: 16; d_call: NA; j_call: TRBJ1-2; cdr3_aa: CSARVIQGARGYGYTF; cdr3_nt: TGCAGTGCTAGAGTTATACAGGGAGCACGCGGCTATGGCTACACCTTC
v_call: TRBV4-2; clone_size: NA; cdr3_length: 16; d_call: NA; j_call: TRBJ1-2; cdr3_aa: CASSQEAGSLGYDYTF; cdr3_nt: TGTGCCAGCAGCCAAGAGGCAGGGTCCCTCGGCTATGACTACACCTTC
v_call: TRBV9; clone_size: NA; cdr3_length: 17; d_call: TRBD2; j_call: TRBJ2-1; cdr3_aa: CASSVPLSGGAHNEQFF; cdr3_nt: TGTGCCAGCAGCGTCCCTCTCAGCGGGGGGGCGCACAATGAGCAGTTCTTC
v_call: TRBV4-1; clone_size: NA; cdr3_length: 12; d_call: NA; j_call: TRBJ1-2; cdr3_aa: CASSQGPYGYTF; cdr3_nt: TGCGCCAGCAGCCAAGGCCCCTATGGCTACACCTTC
v_call: TRBV7-6; clone_size: NA; cdr3_length: 17; d_call: TRBD1; j_call: TRBJ2-1; cdr3_aa: CASSLAPSAGGVDEQFF; cdr3_nt: TGTGCCAGCAGCTTAGCCCCGTCCGCAGGGGGCGTCGATGAGCAGTTCTTC
v_call: TRBV6-5; clone_size: few; cdr3_length: 16; d_call: TRBD1; j_call: TRBJ2-1; cdr3_aa: CASSWLQGSSYNEQFF; cdr3_nt: TGTGCCAGCAGTTGGTTACAGGGGAGCTCCTACAATGAGCAGTTCTTC
v_call: TRBV6-1; clone_size: NA; cdr3_length: 16; d_call: NA; j_call: TRBJ2-6; cdr3_aa: CASSENPFSGANVLTF; cdr3_nt: TGTGCCAGCAGTGAAAATCCTTTCTCTGGGGCCAACGTCCTGACTTTC
v_call: TRBV7-3; clone_size: once; cdr3_length: 16; d_call: NA; j_call: TRBJ1-1; cdr3_aa: CASSPTPVTVNTEAFF; cdr3_nt: TGTGCCAGCAGCCCAACCCCAGTGACGGTTAACACTGAAGCTTTCTTT
v_call: TRBV5-1; clone_size: NA; cdr3_length: 17; d_call: TRBD2; j_call: TRBJ2-7; cdr3_aa: CASSGTLAGGVSYEQYF; cdr3_nt: TGCGCCAGCAGCGGTACTCTAGCGGGGGGCGTCTCCTACGAGCAGTACTTC
v_call: TRBV20-1; clone_size: NA; cdr3_length: 13; d_call: NA; j_call: TRBJ2-7; cdr3_aa: CSALPTDSYEQYF; cdr3_nt: TGCAGTGCACTACCAACAGATTCCTACGAGCAGTACTTC
v_call: TRBV7-9; clone_size: NA; cdr3_length: 16; d_call: NA; j_call: TRBJ1-2; cdr3_aa: CASSLASRGANYGYTF; cdr3_nt: TGTGCCAGCAGCTTAGCAAGTAGGGGTGCCAACTATGGCTACACCTTC
v_call: TRBV12-3/TRBV12-4; clone_size: NA; cdr3_length: 14; d_call: NA; j_call: TRBJ2-5; cdr3_aa: CASSPGSYVGTQYF; cdr3_nt: TGTGCCAGCAGCCCAGGGTCCTACGTCGGGACCCAGTACTTC
v_call: TRBV10-3; clone_size: NA; cdr3_length: 12; d_call: NA; j_call: TRBJ2-4; cdr3_aa: CAISEWENIQYF; cdr3_nt: TGTGCCATCAGTGAGTGGGAAAACATTCAGTACTTC
v_call: TRBV29-1; clone_size: NA; cdr3_length: 14; d_call: NA; j_call: TRBJ1-1; cdr3_aa: CSALGGRSNTEAFF; cdr3_nt: TGCAGCGCCCTTGGGGGCCGGTCGAACACTGAAGCTTTCTTT
v_call: TRBV6-6; clone_size: NA; cdr3_length: 13; d_call: NA; j_call: TRBJ1-2; cdr3_aa: CASSYSGAYGYTF; cdr3_nt: TGTGCCAGCAGTTACTCAGGGGCCTATGGCTACACCTTC
v_call: TRBV5-6; clone_size: few; cdr3_length: 14; d_call: NA; j_call: TRBJ2-7; cdr3_aa: CASSLATYSYEQYF; cdr3_nt: TGTGCCAGCAGCTTGGCCACGTACTCCTACGAGCAGTACTTC
v_call: TRBV9; clone_size: NA; cdr3_length: 17; d_call: TRBD2; j_call: TRBJ2-5; cdr3_aa: CASSVAPSGGFYNEQYF; cdr3_nt: TGTGCCAGCAGCGTAGCGCCTAGCGGGGGTTTCTACAATGAGCAGTACTTC